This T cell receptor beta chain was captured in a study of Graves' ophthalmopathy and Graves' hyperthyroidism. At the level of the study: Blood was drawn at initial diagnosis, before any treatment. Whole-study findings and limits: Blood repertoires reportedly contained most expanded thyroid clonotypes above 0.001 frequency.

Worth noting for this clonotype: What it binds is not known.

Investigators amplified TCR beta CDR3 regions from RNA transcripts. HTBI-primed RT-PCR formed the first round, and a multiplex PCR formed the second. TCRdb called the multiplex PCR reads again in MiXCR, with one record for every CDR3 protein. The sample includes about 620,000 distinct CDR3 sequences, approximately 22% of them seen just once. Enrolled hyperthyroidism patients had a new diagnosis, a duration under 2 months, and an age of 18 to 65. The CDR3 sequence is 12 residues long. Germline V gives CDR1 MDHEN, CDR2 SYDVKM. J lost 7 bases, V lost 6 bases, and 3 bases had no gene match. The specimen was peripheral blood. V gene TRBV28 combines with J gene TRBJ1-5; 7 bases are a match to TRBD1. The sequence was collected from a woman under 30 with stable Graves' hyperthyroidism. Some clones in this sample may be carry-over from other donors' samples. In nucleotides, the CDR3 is TGTGCCAGCAGCCAGACAGGGCAGCCCCAGCATTTT. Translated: CASSQTGQPQHF.